The T cell receptor (beta chain) described here comes from a study of post-analysis software for immune sequencing data. Unique molecular identifiers had been added to the TCR beta cDNA libraries. Each CDR3 protein is one row after TCRdb ran MiXCR on the PCR reads. The sample lists 500,000 to 600,000 distinct CDR3 sequences, around 47% occurring once. The material sequenced was blood. The sequence was collected from a girl under 18 with multiple sclerosis.

The CDR3 sequence: CASSFPEGTGGHEQYF. CDR3 nucleotides: TGCGCCAGCAGCTTCCCCGAAGGGACAGGGGGCCACGAGCAGTACTTC. The chain links TRBV5-1 to TRBJ2-4, with 12 bases matching TRBD1. The DNA end favors TRBJ2-7, so the J call may be wrong. This CDR3 comprises 16 residues. CDR1 is SGHRS and CDR2 is YFSETQ in the germline V gene.